This T cell receptor (beta chain) emerged from a study of blood T cell repertoires in COVID-19. Study details: Samples of COVID-19 (acute and convalescent) were obtained from the United States, Italy and Spain. The analysed material was cDNA or gDNA that came from T cells, B-cell-depleted T cells, or PBMCs.

In germline, CDR1 is SGHTA, CDR2 FQGNSA. This CDR3 is 14 amino acids long. With 5 bases clipped from V and 5 bases from J, the junction kept 7 bases outside the gene matches. Authors' methods: Using reference gene primer amplification, nucleated cell counts were estimated. The protocol was immunoSEQ multiplex PCR, while the TCRdb copy is restricted to in-frame clones and leaves out a portion. V, J and clone size derive from that table, while D and trimming were established from the DNA sequence. Here the sample spans some 98,000 clones, 80% being singletons. Material for sequencing was peripheral blood. This clonotype originated in a human donor in a cohort sampled during active COVID-19. The chain is built from TRBV7-2 and TRBJ2-5, with 8 bases lining up with TRBD1. This chain's CDR3 is CASSRGTGRETQYF. The CDR3 DNA reads as TGTGCCAGCAGCCGGGGGACAGGCCGGGAGACCCAGTACTTC. The variable domain in full, with the rest retrieved from reference TRBV7-2 and TRBJ2-5, is GAGVSQSPSNKVTEKGKDVELRCDPISGHTALYWYRQSLGQGLEFLIYFQGNSAPDKSGLPSDRFSAERTGGSVSTLTIQRTQQEDSAVYLCASSRGTGRETQYFGPGTRLLVL.